The T cell receptor (beta chain) described here comes from a study of breast tumors, draining lymph nodes, adjacent tissues. The lymph nodes were axillary draining lymph nodes from breast cancer patients. On this clonotype: Its antigen is unknown.

CDR3 length: 12 amino acids. Germline CDR1 and CDR2: DFQATT and SNEGSKA (reference sequence). V lost 6 bases and J 7 bases, leaving 16 bases between the germline ends. TCRdb reprocessed the multiplex PCR reads via MiXCR and lists one record per CDR3 protein. The sample carries 120,000 to 150,000 distinct CDR3 sequences, approximately 32% recorded once. Study-level findings and limits: Tumors had less TCR diversity than lymph nodes, more than nontumor tissue. Findings are consistent with lymph node origin and intratumoral expansion of most tumor T cells.

This chain connects TRBV20-1 to TRBJ2-7, with D tentatively TRBD1 (5 bases). The receptor was derived from a female donor with breast cancer. Some clones in this sample may be carry-over from other donors' samples. The sample taken for sequencing was axillary lymph node tissue. The CDR3 nucleotides read TGCAGTGCAGTCGGCAGGGTCAATGAGCAGTACGTC. Protein: CSAVGRVNEQYV.